The rows below give T cell receptor beta chains drawn from one sample of a study of cytomegalovirus exposure and HLA in healthy donors. Here immunoSEQ multiplex PCR was the method, and the copy in TCRdb shows in-frame clones only, minus some. The sample carries about 160,000 clones, around four fifths recorded once. Specimen: PBMCs. The source is a woman aged 45-65 years in good health and CMV-seronegative. Both conserved end residues are part of each CDR3.

>TRBV15
CATSSPSDRGTDTQYF
>TRBV27
CASRIQGADEQYF
>TRBV9
CASSGGGGRNTGELFF
>TRBV9
CASSVGGLTGPYEQYF
>TRBV7-6
CASSSDTVGTQYF
>TRBV28
CASSLSGLGEKLFF
>TRBV18
CASSQFPFRGPPNNEQFF
>TRBV5-1
CASSWQGQETQYF
>TRBV19
CASSPSLRQGSGANVLTF
>TRBV10-3
CAITSEGSEQFF
>TRBV19
CASSPSRGQGGYEQYF
>TRBV28
CASSSFSGVKETQYF
>TRBV9
CASSVVAGHTEAFF
>TRBV10-1
CAVVDRGRAFF
>TRBV5-1
CASSPGGPGTDTQYF
>TRBV25-1
CASNGQINEKLFF
>TRBV5-1
CASSPPSLRGLFF
>TRBV11-2
CASSLGSGSWRTYEQYF
>TRBV18
CASSRTPPPGGEQYF
>TRBV5-1
CASRPSPGANTDTQYF
>TRBV11-2
CASSLGASGSSGELFF
>TRBV27
CASSLLAGGFRETQYF
>TRBV7-3
CASSSMDSGHSPLHF
>TRBV27
CASSPRTGNEKLFF
>TRBV7-2
CASSLGHTKGTEAFF
>TRBV10-3
CAITKILEYGYTF
>TRBV7-2
CASIPRAGANTEAFF
>TRBV4-1
CASSQDGDFGDTIYF
>TRBV27
CASRGGGLAGASEQFF
>TRBV21-1
CASSKRHNEKLFF
>TRBV5-5
CASSLDAATYEQYF
>TRBV5-4
CASSWERDEKLFF
>TRBV28
CATGFVTEAFF
>TRBV27
CASCRAGQGEKLFF
>TRBV27
CASSPTGTGNTIYF
>TRBV11-2
CASSFGRGIYNEQFF